This TCR beta chain stems from a study of T cell changes during pregnancy in multiple sclerosis. This clone appeared once. Repertoires were generated with immunoSEQ multiplex PCR, while TCRdb's copy carries only in-frame clones and drops some. The sample has some 41,000 clones, roughly nine tenths seen once. CDR3 length: 14 residues. CDR1 is MDHEN and CDR2 is SYDVKM in the germline V gene. Between the trimmed V and J ends, which lost 6 bases and 7 bases, there was a span of 18 bases. The sequencing here drew on CD4+ T cells from peripheral blood mononuclear cells, taken after pregnancy. The chain carries TRBV28 and TRBJ1-1, with D perhaps matching TRBD1 (6 bases). The clonotype comes from a female donor with multiple sclerosis, enrolled in a pregnancy study. The CDR3 bases are TGTGCCAGCAGCCAAGGGCAGGGGACGGGTGAAGCTTTCTTT. Protein product: CASSQGQGTGEAFF.